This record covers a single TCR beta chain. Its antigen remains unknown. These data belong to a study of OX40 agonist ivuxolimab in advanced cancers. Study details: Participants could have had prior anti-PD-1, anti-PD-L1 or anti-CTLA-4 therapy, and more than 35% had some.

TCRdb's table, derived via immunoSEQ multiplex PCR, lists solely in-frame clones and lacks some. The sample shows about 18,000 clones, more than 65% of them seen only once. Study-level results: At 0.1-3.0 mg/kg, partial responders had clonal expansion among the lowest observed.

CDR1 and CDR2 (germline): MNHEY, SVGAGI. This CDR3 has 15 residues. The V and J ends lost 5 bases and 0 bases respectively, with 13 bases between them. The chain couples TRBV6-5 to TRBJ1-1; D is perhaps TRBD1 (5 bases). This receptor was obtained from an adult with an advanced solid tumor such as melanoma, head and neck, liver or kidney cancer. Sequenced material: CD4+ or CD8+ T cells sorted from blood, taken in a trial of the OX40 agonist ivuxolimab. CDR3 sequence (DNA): TGTGCCAGCAGTCACGGACAACCGATGAACACTGAAGCTTTCTTT. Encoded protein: CASSHGQPMNTEAFF.